These 21 T cell receptor beta chains came from one sample sequenced in a study of cytomegalovirus exposure and HLA in healthy donors. Researchers ran the PCR with 60 Vbeta and 13 Jbeta primers. Measured with immunoSEQ multiplex PCR; TCRdb has only the in-frame clones, and not every one. Of about 190,000 clones in the sample, around 75% were seen once. The sequenced sample consisted of PBMCs. Receptors originate from a man aged 35 to 55 in good health and CMV-seropositive.

V and J are TRBV7-2 and TRBJ2-2; D ambiguous. Germline V CDR1 and CDR2: SGHTA, FQGNSA. The CDR3 sequence is 14 residues long. V lost 3 bases and J lost 6, with 11 bases in between. This chain's CDR3 is CASSFSRLAGELFF. The CDR3 DNA is TGTGCCAGCAGCTTTTCTAGACTTGCCGGGGAGCTGTTTTTT. The variable domain in full, completed from reference TRBV7-2 and TRBJ2-2, reads GAGVSQSPSNKVTEKGKDVELRCDPISGHTALYWYRQSLGQGLEFLIYFQGNSAPDKSGLPSDRFSAERTGGSVSTLTIQRTQQEDSAVYLCASSFSRLAGELFFGEGSRLTVL.

The CDR3 nucleotides are TGCGCCAGCAGCCAAGATACTTTCTCCTACGAGCAGTACTTC. It yields the protein CASSQDTFSYEQYF. V is TRBV4-3 and J is TRBJ2-7; D uncertain. V lost 0 bases, J lost 0 bases, and 6 bases lay in between. This CDR3 is built from 14 residues. Germline lookup yields CDR1 LGHNA and CDR2 YSLEER.

The V call is TRBV19, the J call TRBJ1-1; TRBD1 matches 8 bases. After removal of 3 bases from V and 5 bases from J, the junction contained 14 bases not matched to a gene. The CDR3 length is 17 residues. Germline values: CDR1 LNHDA, CDR2 SQIVND (reference sequence). DNA for the CDR3: TGTGCCAGTAGTATTTGGGGGCAGGGGGCGGTCGGGACTGAAGCTTTCTTT. This translates into CASSIWGQGAVGTEAFF.

About this clone itself: At one end, the junction sequence differs from germline, possibly due to a read error. CDR3 protein: CASTRRSNQPQHF. CDR3 bases: TGTGCGAGCACTAGGAGGAGCAATCAGCCCCAGCATTTT. V and J are TRBV28 and TRBJ1-5; no firm D call. Germline V gives CDR1 MDHEN, CDR2 SYDVKM. The CDR3 sequence is 13 residues long.

The rearrangement joins TRBV6-5 to TRBJ1-2; 8 positions agree with TRBD1. The germline V gene encodes CDR1 MNHEY and CDR2 SVGAGI. Trimming at V came to 5 bases and at J to 8 bases, leaving 13 bases not matched to a gene. This CDR3 spans 15 amino acids. The CDR3 loop is CASSLRTGTTSGYTF. In nucleotides, the CDR3 is TGTGCCAGCAGTCTTCGGACAGGGACGACATCGGGCTACACCTTC.

The chain is built from TRBV27 and TRBJ1-2, with 10 bases fitting TRBD1. The V and J ends lost 3 bases and 3 bases, in that order; junction bases with no gene match: 4. The CDR3 spans 15 residues. Germline V gene sequence: CDR1 MNHEY, CDR2 SMNVEV (reference sequence). CDR3 coding DNA: TGTGCCAGCAGTTTGACAGGGGGCGCGCACTATGGCTACACCTTC. This codes for CASSLTGGAHYGYTF.

J is TRBJ2-1 and V is TRBV7-6; 7 bases align to TRBD1. The CDR3 is 15 amino acids. CDR1 and CDR2 (germline): SGHVS, FNYEAQ. Losses at the gene ends were 4 bases for V and 4 bases for J; bases not matched to a gene: 7. The CDR3 nucleotides are TGTGCCAGCAGCTCTGAACCGGGACAGTACAATGAGCAGTTCTTC. Its protein is CASSSEPGQYNEQFF.

As for this clone: Relative to the germline gene, one junction end is altered; a read error may explain this. V is TRBV7-9 and J is TRBJ1-4, with D unresolved. There are 12 residues in the CDR3. CDR1 is SEHNR and CDR2 is FQNEAQ in the germline V gene (reference sequence). The CDR3 nucleotides are TGTTCCAGCAGCCCTTCTAATGAAAAACTGTTTTTT. Amino acid sequence: CSSSPSNEKLFF.

The chain links TRBV19 to TRBJ1-4; a possible D gene is TRBD1 (6 bases). CDR3 size: 15 residues. V lost 2 bases and J lost 8, with 15 bases in between. The germline V gene encodes CDR1 LNHDA and CDR2 SQIVND (reference sequence). CDR3 region: CASSIPRGGEEKLFF. The CDR3 coding sequence is TGTGCCAGTAGTATACCCCGAGGGGGTGAAGAAAAACTGTTTTTT.

The gene calls are TRBV30 and TRBJ2-5; perhaps TRBD1 as D (7 bases). Trimming stripped 2 bases from V and 11 bases from J, with 12 bases between. The germline CDR1 and CDR2 sequences are GTSNPN and SVGIG (reference sequence). This CDR3 is 11 amino acids long. The CDR3 spells CAWSSRGEQYF. In DNA, the CDR3 is TGTGCCTGGAGTAGCAGGGGGGAGCAGTACTTC.

The chain carries TRBV4-3 and TRBJ2-5, with 11 positions matching TRBD2. CDR1 and CDR2 from the germline V gene are LGHNA and YSLEER. Losses at the gene ends were 1 base for V and 9 bases for J; bases not matched to a gene: 16. This CDR3 contains 18 residues. The DNA for the CDR3 is TGCGCCAGCAGCCAAGCGGCGGCGGTAGCGGGGGGGCAAGCGGCCCAGTACTTC. Translation gives CASSQAAAVAGGQAAQYF.

The rearrangement uses TRBV19 and TRBJ1-2; 8 nucleotides line up with TRBD1. Germline V gives CDR1 LNHDA, CDR2 SQIVND (reference sequence). V lost 5 bases to trimming and J lost 2 bases; unmatched junction nucleotides: 4. The CDR3 loop spans 14 amino acids. The CDR3 sequence: CASSGTGHNYGYTF. CDR3 DNA sequence: TGTGCCAGTAGTGGGACAGGACACAACTATGGCTACACCTTC.

As regards this clone: The CDR3 does not close with the conserved phenylalanine or tryptophan, likely indicating a read error. The CDR3 sequence: CAISLVMAGGPHEQYL. The CDR3 DNA reads TGTGCCATCAGTTTAGTTATGGCGGGGGGGCCTCACGAGCAGTACCTC. V gene TRBV10-3 combines with J gene TRBJ2-7, with TRBD2 matching over 9 bases. There are 16 residues in the CDR3. V lost 5 bases to trimming and J lost 5 bases; unmatched junction nucleotides: 13. Germline-derived CDR1 and CDR2 are ENHRY and SYGVKD.

The rearrangement uses TRBV7-2 and TRBJ1-3; D is undetermined. The CDR3 totals 13 residues. CDR1 and CDR2 from the germline V gene are SGHTA and FQGNSA. Deletions cut 4 bases from V and 2 bases from J, with 6 bases between. As DNA, the CDR3 is TGTGCCAGCAGCTCAAGCCCTGGAAACACCATATATTTT. Its translation is CASSSSPGNTIYF.

This clone occurred once. The V gene is TRBV29-1, the J gene TRBJ1-2, with no clear D. This CDR3 has 11 amino acids. Deletions cut 0 bases from V and 8 bases from J, with 7 bases between. The germline CDR1 and CDR2 sequences are SQVTM and ANQGSEA. The DNA of the CDR3 is TGCAGCGTTGAAGAAACAAGAGGCTACACCTTC. Its protein is CSVEETRGYTF.

The V call is TRBV2, the J call TRBJ2-5; 12 bases align to TRBD2. J gave up 5 bases and V 4 bases, and 2 bases lay outside the gene matches. Per germline, CDR1 SNHLY and CDR2 FYNNEI. The CDR3 spans 14 residues. The CDR3 reads CASSVGLAGETQYF. In nucleotides, the CDR3 is TGTGCCAGCAGTGTAGGACTAGCGGGGGAGACCCAGTACTTC.

The genes are TRBV5-4 and TRBJ2-5; 9 bases align to TRBD2. The CDR3 runs to 16 residues. The V and J ends lost 0 bases and 3 bases, in that order; junction bases with no gene match: 6. The V gene's germline CDR1 is SGHNT and CDR2 YYREEE (reference sequence). CDR3 amino acids: CASSLGASGEKETQYF. CDR3 DNA: TGTGCCAGCAGCTTGGGGGCTAGCGGGGAGAAAGAGACCCAGTACTTC.

The chain links TRBV25-1 to TRBJ1-2, with 10 positions matching TRBD1. V dropped 8 bases and J dropped 5; count of bases not matched to a gene: 14. CDR1 is MGHDK, CDR2 SYGVNS, per germline. This CDR3 is built from 16 residues. The CDR3 region is CASRPGQGLGAYGYTF. The CDR3 nucleotides are TGTGCCAGCCGTCCGGGACAGGGGTTGGGCGCGTATGGCTACACCTTC.

V usage is TRBV9 and J usage is TRBJ1-3, with TRBD1 matching over 9 bases. From germline, CDR1 is SGDLS and CDR2 YYNGEE. Trimming at V came to 5 bases and at J to 1 base, leaving 7 bases not matched to a gene. The CDR3 runs 16 residues. The CDR3 DNA reads as TGTGCCAGCAGTCAGGGGACAGGGTCTTCTGGAAACACCATATATTTT. Amino acids: CASSQGTGSSGNTIYF.

This chain links TRBV27 with TRBJ1-5; the match to TRBD1 covers 10 bases. Trimming cost V 2 bases and J 9 bases; bases outside gene matches: 1. This CDR3 comprises 13 residues. CDR1 is MNHEY and CDR2 is SMNVEV in the germline V gene (reference sequence). This CDR3 reads CASSLGDRGPQHF. The CDR3 DNA is TGTGCCAGCAGTTTAGGGGACAGGGGGCCCCAGCATTTT.

J is TRBJ2-3 and V is TRBV6-5, with D tentatively TRBD2 (6 bases). The CDR3 length is 15 residues. The germline CDR1 and CDR2 sequences are MNHEY and SVGAGI. The V end lost 0 bases, the J end lost 5 bases, and 12 bases lay between the germline ends. CDR3 in amino acids: CASSYSTREVDTQYF. CDR3 DNA sequence: TGTGCCAGCAGTTACTCGACCAGGGAGGTAGATACGCAGTATTTT.